Sequencing of this T cell receptor (beta chain) was carried out in a study of PD-L1 blockade in urothelial cancer listed by TCRdb under 2017. About the full investigation: All patients started therapy in the mid-2010s and received atezolizumab 1,200 mg intravenously every 3 weeks. About 90% of the roughly 29 patients were identified as males with urothelial cancer of bladder origin, and a prior smoking history was reported by 18 of 29 patients. Patients had an ECOG performance status of 0 or 1 and had received between 0 and 3 prior chemotherapy regimens. Blood samples were analyzed 3 weeks after the start of treatment (second dose) and 6 weeks after the start of treatment. Blood samples yielded a median of around 140,000 T cells and approximately 83,000 unique TCRs, with median clonality about 0.08. The study, an exploratory multi-omic analysis, examined somatic, immune and clinical correlates of response to PD-L1 blockade with atezolizumab in urothelial cancer. Pretreatment tumor samples and matched peripheral blood, collected serially before and after atezolizumab treatment, underwent TCR sequencing. Durable clinical benefit was defined as a progression-free survival longer than 6 months, and TCR features were additionally tested against progression-free survival and overall survival. In the same patients who had TCR sequencing, pretreatment tumors also underwent whole exome sequencing and RNA sequencing. Durable clinical benefit was achieved by nine patients and was not achieved by 20 patients. Pretreatment blood TCR-seq was available for twenty-nine patients, at least one posttreatment blood collection was obtained for some 24 patients, and tumor TCR-seq was available for some 24 patients. Findings and caveats that apply to the study as a whole: Small sample size (n of about 30) and many exploratory analyses mean the results are intended to be hypothesis-generating. At 3 weeks after the start of treatment, tumor-associated TCR clones in peripheral blood had expanded more in patients with durable benefit (n ≈ 20, p = 0.022). A pretreatment peripheral blood TCR clonality below the median was linked to improved progression-free and overall survival.

This clone has just one count. There is no known antigen for this receptor. Base-call qualities are not available, and no considerably larger clone is one nucleotide away. Synthetic TCR analog templates were spiked into each PCR so that absolute template abundance could be estimated from read counts. The immunoSEQ assay was used to amplify TCRbeta CDR3 regions from genomic DNA with bias-controlled V and J gene primers. Rearranged TCRbeta segments were sequenced at approximately 20X coverage. The study's processing was this. Sequencing errors were corrected by clustering, and CDR3s were annotated against IMGT so that V, D and J genes could be assigned. Downstream analyses used only productive TCRbeta rearrangements, leaving out any out-of-frame or stop-codon sequences. Clonality was computed as one minus Shannon entropy normalized by the log of the number of unique productive sequences. Fisher's exact test with Benjamini-Hochberg correction, using a cutoff of adjusted p below 0.01, was how clones that differed between time points or between blood and tumor were identified. Held by TCRdb, this immuneACCESS table contains in-frame sequences only and omits some clones. Under half of the omission traces to an unresolved V gene where checked; the cause of the rest is unknown. V and J calls and clone size are copied from that table; D and trimming were computed from the DNA. Within this sample are approximately 100,000 clones, with 70% to 90% of them counted one time only. 2% to 3% of the sample rests with the top ten.

The germline V gene (reference sequence) specifies LNHNV as CDR1 and YYDKDF as CDR2. The CDR3 has 15 amino acids, counting the end cysteine and phenylalanine. Of the read, only the CDR3 DNA is kept; its 45 bases are in frame from base 1. At the junction V is shortened by 1 base and J by 6 bases, with 13 bases in between. A total of 29 patients with locally advanced or metastatic urothelial carcinoma, treated at Memorial Sloan Kettering on a trial protocol, made up the cohort. Peripheral blood mononuclear cells were collected from each patient pretreatment and during treatment, giving between 1 and 8 total time points per patient. The Qiagen DNeasy Blood extraction kit was used to purify genomic DNA from total PBMCs and from tumor samples. PBMCs were collected pretreatment and during treatment, and were isolated and stored as previously described.

The specimen comprised PBMCs, sampled around atezolizumab (anti-PD-L1) treatment. The rearrangement combines TRBV15 with TRBJ1-5, with no reliable assignment of the D segment. The receptor was isolated from a man aged 45-65 years with urothelial cancer. The DNA sequence reads TGTGCCACCAGCAGAGTCGGTGACACCAGTCAGCCCCAGCATTTT. The translation is CATSRVGDTSQPQHF.